These 28 T cell receptor beta chains were sequenced from one sample in a study of cytotoxic CD8 clonotypes in ibrutinib-treated CLL. Assay used: immunoSEQ multiplex PCR; TCRdb lists only in-frame clones, some missing. The sample lists 68,000 or so clones; under 70% were seen once. The sample here was PBMCs, taken after 12 months of ibrutinib treatment. Every receptor here comes from a human donor with chronic lymphocytic leukemia.

This clone was seen a handful of times. The V gene is TRBV7-2, the J gene TRBJ1-6; 7 nucleotides agree with TRBD1. Losses at the gene ends were 3 bases for V and 7 bases for J; bases not matched to a gene: 3. This CDR3 spans 14 amino acids. From germline, CDR1 is SGHTA and CDR2 FQGNSA. The CDR3 region is CASSLTGQNSPLHF. The CDR3 nucleotides are TGTGCCAGCAGCTTGACAGGGCAGAATTCACCCCTCCACTTT.

The genes are TRBV6-6 and TRBJ2-6; D is unclear. Per germline, CDR1 MNHNY and CDR2 SVGAGI (reference sequence). V gave up 2 bases and J gave up 0 bases, with 8 bases separating them. CDR3 length: 16 amino acids. The CDR3 spells CASSYPPDSGANVLTF. The CDR3 nucleotides are TGTGCCAGCAGTTACCCACCCGACTCTGGGGCCAACGTCCTGACTTTC.

This clone was counted a few times. The V gene is TRBV18, the J gene TRBJ2-1; 10 bases are a match to TRBD1. CDR3 length: 16 amino acids. Germline trimming cut 6 bases from V and 7 bases from J; bases unmatched to any gene: 12. The germline CDR1 and CDR2 sequences are KGHSH and LQKENI. The CDR3 DNA sequence: TGTGCCAGCTCCCGGGAGACAGGGGGCGCGAGGAATGAGCAGTTCTTC. Protein sequence: CASSRETGGARNEQFF.

The sample holds a few counts of this clone. J is TRBJ1-2 and V is TRBV5-1; 9 bases line up with TRBD1. The trim removed 3 bases at V and 6 bases at J, leaving 9 bases unmatched. The V gene's germline CDR1 is SGHRS and CDR2 YFSETQ. The CDR3 consists of 15 residues. The DNA for the CDR3 is TGCGCCAGCAGCTATACCGGGACAGGGCACAATGGCTACACCTTC. The encoded protein is CASSYTGTGHNGYTF.

The CDR3 coding sequence is TGTGCCAGCAGCCAAGGGACTAGCCGGGACATTCAGTACTTC. It is translated as CASSQGTSRDIQYF. This sequence joins TRBV4-2 and TRBJ2-4; TRBD2 aligns across 8 bases. J lost 8 bases, V lost 1 base, and 4 bases had no gene match. This CDR3 comprises 14 residues. Per germline, CDR1 LGHNA and CDR2 YNFKEQ.

The chain uses TRBV10-3 and TRBJ1-4; D call uncertain. V was clipped by 5 bases and J by 3 bases, with 7 bases between them. This CDR3 contains 13 residues. Per the germline V gene, CDR1 is ENHRY and CDR2 is SYGVKD. In nucleotides, the CDR3 is TGTGCCATCAGTCTAACAGCTAATGAAAAACTGTTTTTT. Its translation is CAISLTANEKLFF.

This clone came up a few times. The rearrangement uses TRBV28 and TRBJ1-2; the D gene is possibly TRBD1 (6 bases). There are 14 residues in the CDR3. Trimming cost V 4 bases and J 4 bases, with 13 bases left between them. Looked up from germline, CDR1 is MDHEN and CDR2 is SYDVKM. The CDR3 loop reads CASSSPQGTYGYTF. The CDR3 bases are TGTGCCAGCAGTTCACCACAGGGAACCTATGGCTACACCTTC.

V usage is TRBV10-3 and J usage is TRBJ1-2; 10 bases align to TRBD1. In germline, CDR1 is ENHRY, CDR2 SYGVKD. V dropped 6 bases and J dropped 4; count of bases not matched to a gene: 5. The CDR3 extends over 14 amino acids. CDR3 loop: CAIRGTGEIYGYTF. The CDR3 coding sequence is TGTGCCATCAGGGGGACAGGGGAAATCTATGGCTACACCTTC.

This chain joins TRBV27 and TRBJ1-1; the match to TRBD1 covers 9 bases. V was clipped by 7 bases and J by 1 base; unmatched bases: 4. Germline loops: CDR1 MNHEY, CDR2 SMNVEV (reference sequence). The CDR3 covers 14 residues. The CDR3 reads CASMRGQGNTEAFF. Written as DNA, the CDR3 is TGTGCCAGCATGCGGGGACAGGGGAACACTGAAGCTTTCTTT.

In its sample, this clone was seen a few times. This chain links TRBV19 with TRBJ1-6, with a tentative D call TRBD1 (5 bases). V lost 8 bases to trimming and J lost 9 bases, with 14 bases between them. Germline V lookup: CDR1 LNHDA, CDR2 SQIVND (reference sequence). The CDR3 extends over 13 amino acids. The CDR3, as DNA: TGTGCCAGTTCCGCCAGGGTACCTTCACCCCTCCACTTT. This codes for CASSARVPSPLHF.

DNA of the CDR3: TGTGCCAGCAGCTTAGTGGGACAGGTGGGCTACACCTTC. Its protein product is CASSLVGQVGYTF. The chain links TRBV7-2 to TRBJ1-2; 8 bases line up with TRBD1. The CDR3 spans 13 residues. Germline values: CDR1 SGHTA, CDR2 FQGNSA. After removal of 1 base from V and 8 bases from J, the junction contained 3 bases not matched to a gene.

The genes are TRBV7-9 and TRBJ2-7; 12 bases are shared with TRBD2. Per the germline V gene, CDR1 is SEHNR and CDR2 is FQNEAQ (reference sequence). Unmatched junction bases numbered 7, after V lost 0 bases and J lost 4 bases. The CDR3 extends over 17 amino acids. The CDR3: CASSLALAGGRGYEQYF. For the CDR3, the DNA is TGTGCCAGCAGCTTAGCACTAGCGGGGGGCCGTGGGTACGAGCAGTACTTC.

The genes are TRBV5-1 and TRBJ2-1; maybe TRBD2 (6 bases). Trimming took 0 bases from V and 6 from J, leaving 10 bases between them. CDR3 length equals 14 residues. Germline assignment: CDR1 SGHRS and CDR2 YFSETQ. The chain's CDR3 is CASSLELAGNEQFF. For the CDR3, the DNA is TGCGCCAGCAGCTTGGAACTAGCTGGCAATGAGCAGTTCTTC.

V gene TRBV5-1 combines with J gene TRBJ1-1, with D unresolved. This CDR3 contains 13 residues. V dropped 5 bases and J dropped 6 bases, with 14 bases sitting between them. Germline values: CDR1 SGHRS, CDR2 YFSETQ. Here the CDR3 DNA reads TGCGCCAGCAGAAACGAATGGCAGCCTGAAGCTTTCTTT. Its translation: CASRNEWQPEAFF.

This chain connects TRBV10-3 to TRBJ2-1; tentative D call: TRBD1 (5 bases). Germline V gene data show CDR1 as ENHRY and CDR2 as SYGVKD. The CDR3 has 14 amino acids. V dropped 6 bases and J dropped 2 bases, with 11 bases sitting between them. The DNA for the CDR3 is TGTGCCATCAGGGGGCAGAGTGCCTACAATGAGCAGTTCTTC. This codes for CAIRGQSAYNEQFF.

In its sample, this clone was seen a few times. The V call is TRBV27, the J call TRBJ2-7; unclear D gene. The germline V and J ends were trimmed by 5 bases and 2 bases, with 16 bases remaining between them. CDR1 and CDR2 from the germline V gene are MNHEY and SMNVEV (reference sequence). There are 15 residues in the CDR3. CDR3 nucleotide sequence: TGTGCCAGCAGTCCTCAGGCCCCCCGGGCCTACGAGCAGTACTTC. It specifies CASSPQAPRAYEQYF.

This chain joins TRBV5-1 and TRBJ2-2, with TRBD1 as a possible D gene (6 bases). Germline lookup yields CDR1 SGHRS and CDR2 YFSETQ. The CDR3 length is 16 residues. Trimming took 0 bases from V and 1 from J, leaving 10 bases between them. CDR3: CASSLVRRGNTGELFF. CDR3 nucleotide sequence: TGCGCCAGCAGCTTGGTACGCAGGGGGAACACCGGGGAGCTGTTTTTT.

The V call is TRBV5-4, the J call TRBJ2-1, with D possibly being TRBD1 (6 bases). From germline, CDR1 is SGHNT and CDR2 YYREEE (reference sequence). V lost 5 bases to trimming and J lost 0 bases, with 12 bases between them. The CDR3 runs to 15 residues. CDR3 in amino acids: CASRQDSYSYNEQFF. The CDR3 bases are TGTGCCAGCAGACAGGACAGTTACTCCTACAATGAGCAGTTCTTC.

The chain has TRBV6-5 and TRBJ1-5; 8 bases are shared with TRBD1. The CDR3 consists of 15 residues. V shed 6 bases, J shed 2 bases, and the junction held 6 bases outside the gene matches. Looked up from germline, CDR1 is MNHEY and CDR2 is SVGAGI. CDR3 sequence reads: CASRDGQGGNQPQHF. CDR3 coding DNA: TGTGCCAGCAGGGACGGACAGGGTGGCAATCAGCCCCAGCATTTT.

The sample holds one count of this clone. The chain recombines TRBV7-2 with TRBJ2-5; TRBD1 agrees at 8 bases. There are 15 residues in the CDR3. The V gene end was trimmed by 5 bases and the J gene end by 0 bases; junction bases not matched to a gene: 5. Germline V gives CDR1 SGHTA, CDR2 FQGNSA. The CDR3 protein is CASSPWTGYQETQYF. Here the CDR3 DNA reads TGTGCCAGCAGCCCCTGGACAGGGTACCAAGAGACCCAGTACTTC.

The chain recombines TRBV11-2 with TRBJ2-7, with 8 nucleotides matching TRBD1. The CDR3 loop spans 18 amino acids. V lost 4 bases, J lost 0 bases, and 14 bases stayed unmatched. Germline CDR1 reads SGHAT; CDR2 reads FQNNGV. The CDR3 spells CASSSSRQGIRHSYEQYF. As DNA, the CDR3 is TGTGCCAGCAGCTCGTCTCGACAGGGGATCCGGCACTCCTACGAGCAGTACTTC.

The V gene is TRBV4-3, the J gene TRBJ1-5, with 9 bases identical to TRBD1. This CDR3 spans 14 amino acids. Germline CDR1 and CDR2: LGHNA and YSLEER. The trim removed 5 bases at V and 5 bases at J, leaving 4 bases unmatched. In DNA, the CDR3 is TGCGCCAGCAGCGGGGACAGGGCTCATCAGCCCCAGCATTTT. Translated, it gives CASSGDRAHQPQHF.

The chain combines TRBV9 with TRBJ2-1; perhaps TRBD1 as D (6 bases). Per germline, CDR1 SGDLS and CDR2 YYNGEE. Trimming stripped 2 bases from V and 3 bases from J, with 12 bases between. This CDR3 is 15 amino acids long. The DNA for the CDR3 is TGTGCCAGCAGCGTTGCAGGGACACACTACAATGAGCAGTTCTTC. It encodes CASSVAGTHYNEQFF.

The V call is TRBV11-2, the J call TRBJ1-1, with a weak D call TRBD1 (5 bases). V was pared by 1 base and J by 5 bases, with 17 bases between. This CDR3 region has 16 residues. CDR1 SGHAT and CDR2 FQNNGV come from the germline V gene. CDR3 loop: CASSLGRAALGTEAFF. The CDR3 nucleotides read TGTGCCAGCAGCTTAGGCAGGGCTGCCCTTGGGACTGAAGCTTTCTTT.

The CDR3 DNA is TGTGCCAGCAGTTTATGGGGGCCTGGTCAGCCCCAGCATTTT. Its translation is CASSLWGPGQPQHF. The J gene is TRBJ1-5, the V gene TRBV28; tentative D call: TRBD1 (5 bases). The CDR3 is 14 residues long. Germline V gene lookup returns CDR1 MDHEN and CDR2 SYDVKM. V lost 0 bases and J lost 6, with 9 bases in between. The full variable domain, completed using reference TRBV28 and TRBJ1-5, is DVKVTQSSRYLVKRTGEKVFLECVQDMDHENMFWYRQDPGLGLRLIYFSYDVKMKEKGDIPEGYSVSREKKERFSLILESASTNQTSMYLCASSLWGPGQPQHFGDGTRLSIL.

This clone was seen more than once but under ten times. V and J are TRBV20-1 and TRBJ2-5; either TRBD1 or TRBD2 may supply D (5 bases each). The CDR3 sequence is 11 residues long. Germline CDR1 reads DFQATT; CDR2 reads SNEGSKA (reference sequence). Trimming left V 6 bases short and J 4 bases short, with 9 bases between. The CDR3 is CSAWDVETQYF. The CDR3 DNA sequence: TGCAGTGCCTGGGACGTAGAGACCCAGTACTTC.

This clone was seen only once. This chain uses TRBV7-9 with TRBJ1-2, with 9 positions matching TRBD1. This CDR3 contains 15 residues. V lost 0 bases and J lost 7; bases outside the gene matches: 6. Germline V gives CDR1 SEHNR, CDR2 FQNEAQ (reference sequence). As DNA, the CDR3 is TGTGCCAGCAGCTTAGCGTCGGGACAGGGTAGTGGCTACACCTTC. This codes for CASSLASGQGSGYTF.

The CDR3, as DNA: TGTGCCAGCAGCTCCGGGGCAGTTTTAGTCACTGGGGCCAACGTCCTGACTTTC. Translation: CASSSGAVLVTGANVLTF. The rearrangement joins TRBV7-2 to TRBJ2-6, with D perhaps given as TRBD1 or TRBD2 (5 bases each). V was clipped by 4 bases and J by 2 bases, with 18 bases between them. CDR3 length: 18 residues. The germline gives CDR1 SGHTA, CDR2 FQGNSA.